The clone carrying this T cell receptor (beta chain) has more than one count but fewer than ten. The antigen remains unidentified. The sample is drawn from a study of identical twins. Study-wide results and caveats: Memory repertoires lacked the insertion deficit that abundant cord blood beta clonotypes showed.

TCRdb fed the 5' RACE reads into MiXCR, producing one record per CDR3 protein. Among hundreds of thousands of distinct CDR3 sequences listed, 15% to 20% were seen once. The CDR3 runs to 13 residues. The germline V gene encodes CDR1 DFQATT and CDR2 SNEGSKA (reference sequence). Trimming cost V 1 base and J 2 bases, with 7 bases left between them. This sample was also put to use in a study of T cells expressing NK-cell markers. According to that study: Among the eight sequenced donors, seven tested HCMV-seropositive and one tested seronegative. Alpha-beta TCR T cells were the sole sorting target in several experiments, owing to an anti-gamma-delta TCR antibody. Clones of NKG2C+ T cells that had expanded were of unclear HCMV specificity.

The TCR comes from a woman aged 18 to 35 in good health. Material for sequencing was PBMCs. The rearrangement links TRBV20-1 to TRBJ2-3, with D hard to call. CDR3 residues: CSARARLTDTQYF. The CDR3 region has the DNA TGCAGTGCTAGAGCCCGCCTCACAGATACGCAGTATTTT.